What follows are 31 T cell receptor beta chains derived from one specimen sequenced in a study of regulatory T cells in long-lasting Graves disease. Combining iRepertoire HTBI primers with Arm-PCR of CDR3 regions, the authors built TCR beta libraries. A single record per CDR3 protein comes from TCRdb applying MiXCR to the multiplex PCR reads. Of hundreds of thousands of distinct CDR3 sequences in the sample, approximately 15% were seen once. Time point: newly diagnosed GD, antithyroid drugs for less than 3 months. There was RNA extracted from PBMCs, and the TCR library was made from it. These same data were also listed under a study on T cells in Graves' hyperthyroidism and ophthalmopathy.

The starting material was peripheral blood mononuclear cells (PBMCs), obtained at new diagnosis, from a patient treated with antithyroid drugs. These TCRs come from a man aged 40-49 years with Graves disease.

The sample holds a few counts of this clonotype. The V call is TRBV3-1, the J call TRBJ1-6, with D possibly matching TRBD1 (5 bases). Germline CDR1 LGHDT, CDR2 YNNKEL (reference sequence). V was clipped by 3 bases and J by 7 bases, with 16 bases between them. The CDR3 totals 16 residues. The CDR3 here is CASSHLDRPTNSPLHF. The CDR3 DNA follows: TGTGCCAGCAGCCACTTAGACAGACCTACGAATTCACCCCTCCACTTT. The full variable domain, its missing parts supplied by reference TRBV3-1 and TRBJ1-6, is DTAVSQTPKYLVTQMGNDKSIKCEQNLGHDTMYWYKQDSKKFLKIMFSYNNKELIINETVPNRFSPKSPDKAHLNLHINSLELGDSAVYFCASSHLDRPTNSPLHFGNGTRLTVT.

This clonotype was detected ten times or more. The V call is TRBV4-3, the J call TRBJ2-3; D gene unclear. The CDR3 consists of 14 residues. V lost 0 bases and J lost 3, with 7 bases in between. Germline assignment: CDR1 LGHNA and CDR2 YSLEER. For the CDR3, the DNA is TGCGCCAGCAGCCAAGAAGAGGCTACAGATACGCAGTATTTT. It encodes CASSQEEATDTQYF.

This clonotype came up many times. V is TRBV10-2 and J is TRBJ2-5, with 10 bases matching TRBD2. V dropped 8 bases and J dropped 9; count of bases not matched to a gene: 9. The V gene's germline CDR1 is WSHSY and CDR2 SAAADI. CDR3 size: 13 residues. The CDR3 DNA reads TGCGCCAGCTCCTGGACTAGCGGAGGTGCCCAGTACTTC. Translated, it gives CASSWTSGGAQYF.

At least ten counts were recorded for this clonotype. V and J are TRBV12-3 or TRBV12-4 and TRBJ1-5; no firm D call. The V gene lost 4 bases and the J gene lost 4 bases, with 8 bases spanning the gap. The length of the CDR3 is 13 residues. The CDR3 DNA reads TGTGCCAGCAGTTATAAAGGGAATCAGCCCCAGCATTTT. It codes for CASSYKGNQPQHF.

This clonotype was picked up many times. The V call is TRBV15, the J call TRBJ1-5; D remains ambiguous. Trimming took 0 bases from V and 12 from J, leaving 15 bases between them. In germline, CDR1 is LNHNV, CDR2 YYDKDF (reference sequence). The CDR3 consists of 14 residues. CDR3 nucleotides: TGTGCCACCAGCAGAGAAACTTGGGCAGGCGGCCAGCATTTT. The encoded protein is CATSRETWAGGQHF.

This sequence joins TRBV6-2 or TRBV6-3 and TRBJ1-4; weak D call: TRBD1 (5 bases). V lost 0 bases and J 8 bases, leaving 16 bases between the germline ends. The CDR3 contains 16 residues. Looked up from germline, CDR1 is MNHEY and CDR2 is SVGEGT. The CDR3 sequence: CASSYSGTEAPEKLFF. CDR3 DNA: TGTGCCAGCAGTTACTCAGGGACGGAGGCTCCCGAAAAACTGTTTTTT.

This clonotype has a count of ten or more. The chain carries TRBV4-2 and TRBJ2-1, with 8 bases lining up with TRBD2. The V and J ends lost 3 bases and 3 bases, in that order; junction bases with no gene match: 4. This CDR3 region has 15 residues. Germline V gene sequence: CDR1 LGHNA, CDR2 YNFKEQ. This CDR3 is CASSHIAGNYNEQFF. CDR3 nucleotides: TGTGCCAGCAGCCACATAGCGGGGAACTACAATGAGCAGTTCTTC.

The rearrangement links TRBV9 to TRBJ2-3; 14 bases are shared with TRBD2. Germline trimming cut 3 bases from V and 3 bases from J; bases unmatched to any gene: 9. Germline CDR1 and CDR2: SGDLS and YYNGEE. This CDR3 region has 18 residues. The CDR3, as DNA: TGTGCCAGCAGCGCAGGTTGGGGACTAGCGGGGGTAACAGATACGCAGTATTTT. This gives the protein CASSAGWGLAGVTDTQYF.

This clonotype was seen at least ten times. CDR3 coding DNA: TGTGCCAGCAGTTTTGGGGGGACAGGCGGGTTCTTC. Translation gives CASSFGGTGGFF. V usage is TRBV28 and J usage is TRBJ2-1; 8 positions agree with TRBD1. CDR3 length equals 12 residues. With V trimmed by 3 bases and J by 15 bases, 7 bases remained unmatched. CDR1 and CDR2 (germline): MDHEN, SYDVKM.

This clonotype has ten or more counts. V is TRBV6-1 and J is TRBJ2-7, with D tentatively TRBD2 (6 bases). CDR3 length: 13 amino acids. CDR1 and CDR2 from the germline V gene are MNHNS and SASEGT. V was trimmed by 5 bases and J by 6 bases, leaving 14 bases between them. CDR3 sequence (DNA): TGTGCCAGCAGTCGAGTGCAGGGACTCGAGCAGTACTTC. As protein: CASSRVQGLEQYF.

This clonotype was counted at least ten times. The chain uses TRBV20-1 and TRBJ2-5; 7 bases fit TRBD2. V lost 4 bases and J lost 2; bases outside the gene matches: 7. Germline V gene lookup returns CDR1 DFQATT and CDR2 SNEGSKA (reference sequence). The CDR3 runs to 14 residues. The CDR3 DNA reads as TGCAGTGCTATACCGGGACTAACTCAAGAGACCCAGTACTTC. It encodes CSAIPGLTQETQYF.

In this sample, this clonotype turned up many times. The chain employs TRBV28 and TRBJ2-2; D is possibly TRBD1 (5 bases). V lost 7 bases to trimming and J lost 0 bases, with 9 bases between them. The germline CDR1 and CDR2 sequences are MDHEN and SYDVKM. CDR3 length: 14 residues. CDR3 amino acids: CASTRTPNTGELFF. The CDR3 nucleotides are TGTGCCAGCACACGGACACCGAACACCGGGGAGCTGTTTTTT.

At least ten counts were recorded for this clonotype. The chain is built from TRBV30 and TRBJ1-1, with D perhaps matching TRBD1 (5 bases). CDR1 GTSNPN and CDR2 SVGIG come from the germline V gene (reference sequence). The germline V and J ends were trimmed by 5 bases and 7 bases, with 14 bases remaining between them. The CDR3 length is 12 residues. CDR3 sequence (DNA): TGTGCCTGGGCCGGTGGGGGTGATGAAGCTTTCTTT. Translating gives CAWAGGGDEAFF.

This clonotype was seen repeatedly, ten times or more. The CDR3 DNA follows: TGTGCCAGCTCACCGGTAGCCCCACAAGAGACCCAGTACTTC. This encodes CASSPVAPQETQYF. The V and J genes are TRBV18 and TRBJ2-5; D is unresolved. Deletions cut 3 bases from V and 2 bases from J, with 10 bases between. CDR3 length: 14 residues. Germline CDR1 KGHSH, CDR2 LQKENI.

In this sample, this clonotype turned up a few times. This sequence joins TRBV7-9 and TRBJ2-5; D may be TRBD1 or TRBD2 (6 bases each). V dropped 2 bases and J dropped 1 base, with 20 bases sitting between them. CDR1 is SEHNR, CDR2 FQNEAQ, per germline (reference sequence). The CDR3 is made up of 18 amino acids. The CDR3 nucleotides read TGTGCCAGCAGCTTAAGAGGGGGGCAGGGGTCCCTCCAAGAGACCCAGTACTTC. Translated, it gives CASSLRGGQGSLQETQYF.

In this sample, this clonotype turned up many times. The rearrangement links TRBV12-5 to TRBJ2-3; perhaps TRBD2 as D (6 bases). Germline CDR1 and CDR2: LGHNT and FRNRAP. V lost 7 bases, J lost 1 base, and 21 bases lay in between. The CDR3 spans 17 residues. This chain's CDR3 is CASAPRRREVGTDTQYF. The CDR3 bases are TGTGCTAGTGCCCCGCGGCGAAGGGAGGTCGGCACAGATACGCAGTATTTT.

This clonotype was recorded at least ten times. CDR3: CASRRRDVNEKLFF. As DNA, the CDR3 is TGTGCCAGCCGGAGGAGGGACGTTAATGAAAAACTGTTTTTT. This chain joins TRBV28 and TRBJ1-4; weak D call: TRBD1 (5 bases). Trimming removed 8 bases at V and 4 bases at J, with 14 bases between. Germline loops: CDR1 MDHEN, CDR2 SYDVKM. The CDR3 is 14 residues long.

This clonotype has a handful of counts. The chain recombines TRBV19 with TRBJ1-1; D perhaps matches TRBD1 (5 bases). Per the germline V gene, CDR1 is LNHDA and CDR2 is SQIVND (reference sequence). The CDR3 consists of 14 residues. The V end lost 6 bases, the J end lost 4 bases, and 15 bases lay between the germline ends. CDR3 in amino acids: CASRNPSGGTEAFF. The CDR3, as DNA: TGTGCCAGTAGAAACCCCTCCGGGGGCACTGAAGCTTTCTTT.

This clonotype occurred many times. The CDR3: CASSGGPSSYEQYF. The CDR3 DNA reads as TGTGCCAGCAGCGGAGGCCCGAGCTCCTACGAGCAGTACTTC. The V and J genes are TRBV5-6 and TRBJ2-7, with TRBD2 as a possible D gene (5 bases). This CDR3 is 14 amino acids long. The V end was cut by 4 bases, the J end by 0 bases, with 11 bases between. CDR1 SGHDT and CDR2 YYEEEE come from the germline V gene.

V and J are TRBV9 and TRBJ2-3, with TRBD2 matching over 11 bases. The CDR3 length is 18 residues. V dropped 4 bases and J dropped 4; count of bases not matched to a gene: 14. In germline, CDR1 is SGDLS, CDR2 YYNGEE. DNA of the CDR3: TGTGCCAGCAGCAAACAATTGAGTAGCGGGGGGGCCTCAGATACGCAGTATTTT. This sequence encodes CASSKQLSSGGASDTQYF.

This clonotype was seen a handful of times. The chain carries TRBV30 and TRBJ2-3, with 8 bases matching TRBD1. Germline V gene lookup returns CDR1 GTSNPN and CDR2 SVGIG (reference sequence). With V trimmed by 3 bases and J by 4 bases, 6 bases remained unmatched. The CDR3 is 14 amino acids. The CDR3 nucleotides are TGTGCCTGGAGCAGGGGGCGCGGCGCAGATACGCAGTATTTT. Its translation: CAWSRGRGADTQYF.

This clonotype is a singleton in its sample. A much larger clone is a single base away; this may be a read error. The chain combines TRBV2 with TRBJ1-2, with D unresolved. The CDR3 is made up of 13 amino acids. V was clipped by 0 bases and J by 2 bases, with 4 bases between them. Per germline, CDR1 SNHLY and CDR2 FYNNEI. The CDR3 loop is CASSEAQNYGYTF. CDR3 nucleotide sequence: TGTGCCAGCAGTGAAGCCCAGAACTATGGCTACACCTTC.

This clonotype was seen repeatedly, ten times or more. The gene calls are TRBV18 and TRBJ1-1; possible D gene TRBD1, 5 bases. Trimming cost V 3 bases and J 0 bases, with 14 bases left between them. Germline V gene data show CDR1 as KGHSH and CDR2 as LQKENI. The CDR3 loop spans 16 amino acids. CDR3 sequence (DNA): TGTGCCAGCTCACCGGGCAGGGCCTTCATGAACACTGAAGCTTTCTTT. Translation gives CASSPGRAFMNTEAFF.

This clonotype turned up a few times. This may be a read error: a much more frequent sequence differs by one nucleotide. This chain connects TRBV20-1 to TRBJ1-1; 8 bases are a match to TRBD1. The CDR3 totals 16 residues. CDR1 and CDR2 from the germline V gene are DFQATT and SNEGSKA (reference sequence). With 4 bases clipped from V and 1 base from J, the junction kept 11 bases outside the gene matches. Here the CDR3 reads CSAIRQGWGRNTEAFF. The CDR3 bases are TGCAGTGCTATAAGACAGGGGTGGGGTCGGAACACTGAAGCTTTCTTT.

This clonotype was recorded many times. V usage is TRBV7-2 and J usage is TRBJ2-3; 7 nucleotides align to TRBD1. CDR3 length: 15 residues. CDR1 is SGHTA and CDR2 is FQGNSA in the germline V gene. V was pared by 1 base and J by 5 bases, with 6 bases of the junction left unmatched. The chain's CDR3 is CASSLVRAGGDTQYF. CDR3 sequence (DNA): TGTGCCAGCAGCTTAGTTAGGGCAGGGGGAGATACGCAGTATTTT.

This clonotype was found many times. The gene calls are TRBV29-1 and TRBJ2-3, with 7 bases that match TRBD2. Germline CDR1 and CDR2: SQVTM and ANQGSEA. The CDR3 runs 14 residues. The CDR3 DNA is TGCAGTGGCTTGCGGGGGTCGAGCACAGATACGCAGTATTTT. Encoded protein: CSGLRGSSTDTQYF.

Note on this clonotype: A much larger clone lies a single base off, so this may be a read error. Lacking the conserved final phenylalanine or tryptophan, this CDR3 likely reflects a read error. The chain's CDR3 is CASSTGTGGYNEQFS. DNA of the CDR3: TGTGCCAGCAGCACCGGGACAGGGGGCTACAATGAGCAGTTCTCC. V and J are TRBV11-1 and TRBJ2-1; 11 bases match TRBD1. Trimming removed 5 bases from V and 3 bases from J; junction bases left unmatched: 3. The CDR3 contains 15 residues. Germline V gene data show CDR1 as SGHAT and CDR2 as FQDESV (reference sequence).

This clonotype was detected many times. The CDR3 DNA is TGTGCCAGCAGCTTATTTCCTGCGCTCTCTGAGCAGTTCTTC. Its protein is CASSLFPALSEQFF. J is TRBJ2-1 and V is TRBV11-2; D is unclear. The V and J ends lost 2 bases and 9 bases respectively, with 14 bases between them. The CDR3 length is 14 residues. Per germline, CDR1 SGHAT and CDR2 FQNNGV.

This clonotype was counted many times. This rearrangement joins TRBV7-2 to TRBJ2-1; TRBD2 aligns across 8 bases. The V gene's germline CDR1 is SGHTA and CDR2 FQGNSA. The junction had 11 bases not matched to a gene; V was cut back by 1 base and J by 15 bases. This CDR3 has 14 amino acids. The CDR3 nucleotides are TGTGCCAGCAGCTTAGGTTTAGCGGGGCCCCGTCGGTTCTTC. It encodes CASSLGLAGPRRFF. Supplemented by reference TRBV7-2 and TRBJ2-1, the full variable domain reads GAGVSQSPSNKVTEKGKDVELRCDPISGHTALYWYRQSLGQGLEFLIYFQGNSAPDKSGLPSDRFSAERTGGSVSTLTIQRTQQEDSAVYLCASSLGLAGPRRFFGPGTRLTVL.

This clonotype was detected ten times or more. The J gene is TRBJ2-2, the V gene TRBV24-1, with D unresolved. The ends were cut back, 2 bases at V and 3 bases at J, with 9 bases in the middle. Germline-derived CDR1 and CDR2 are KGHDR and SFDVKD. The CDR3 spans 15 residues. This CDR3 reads CATSDSRRDTGELFF. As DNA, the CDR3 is TGTGCCACCAGTGATTCCCGAAGGGACACCGGGGAGCTGTTTTTT.

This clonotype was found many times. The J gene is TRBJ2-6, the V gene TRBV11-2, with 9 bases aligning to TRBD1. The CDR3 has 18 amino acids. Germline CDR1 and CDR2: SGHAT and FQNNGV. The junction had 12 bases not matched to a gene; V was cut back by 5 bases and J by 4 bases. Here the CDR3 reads CASSGRDRVQSGANVLTF. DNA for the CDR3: TGTGCCAGCAGCGGACGGGACAGGGTCCAATCCGGGGCCAACGTCCTGACTTTC.